Shown below are 8 T cell receptor beta chains from a single sample sequenced in a study of CD8 T cells in Susac syndrome (dated by TCRdb to about 2019). Receptors were amplified or captured by the immunoSEQ multiplex PCR assay. RNA was extracted using the RNeasy kit, and about 0.5 to 1 ug of the RNA was reverse transcribed with random hexamers. TCRdb cleaned the public reads at Q25 with fastp, built clones with MiXCR and kept in-frame beta chains. Entries are consolidated by CDR3 protein sequence, retaining the most common genes and DNA. The sample has over 350,000 distinct CDR3 sequences on record, roughly 85% of them singletons. The top ten clones comprise roughly 0.11% of the sample. Sequencing was done on a sample of CD8+ T cells from PBMCs. Receptors originate from a human donor with multiple sclerosis.

The sample holds one count of this clonotype. This chain joins TRBV29-1 and TRBJ2-7, with D hard to call. V was shortened by 6 bases and J by 0 bases, with 9 bases between the two germline ends. CDR3 length: 12 amino acids. Germline V gene sequence: CDR1 SQVTM, CDR2 ANQGSEA. The CDR3 loop is CSVHTSSYEQYF. The CDR3 region has the DNA TGCAGCGTCCACACCTCCTCCTACGAGCAGTACTTC.

In its sample, this clonotype was seen once. The chain combines TRBV4-1 with TRBJ1-1, with unresolved D. The V end lost 3 bases, the J end lost 1 base, and 12 bases lay between the germline ends. The CDR3 sequence is 15 residues long. The germline V gene has CDR1 MGHRA and CDR2 YSYEKL. The CDR3, as DNA: TGCGCCAGCAGCCATCGACCGCGGCAGAACACTGAAGCTTTCTTT. Translation: CASSHRPRQNTEAFF.

This clonotype was picked up a small number of times. The chain employs TRBV6-1 and TRBJ2-2; tentative D call: TRBD1 (6 bases). The ends were cut back, 4 bases at V and 7 bases at J, with 10 bases in the middle. The CDR3 is 13 amino acids. The V gene's germline CDR1 is MNHNS and CDR2 SASEGT. CDR3 coding DNA: TGTGCCAGCAGTGCCGAGGGGGTCGGGGAGCTGTTTTTT. Its translation: CASSAEGVGELFF.

The J gene is TRBJ2-7, the V gene TRBV30, with D hard to call. Trimming took 0 bases from V and 2 from J, leaving 14 bases between them. CDR3 length: 15 residues. CDR1 and CDR2 (germline): GTSNPN, SVGIG (reference sequence). As DNA, the CDR3 is TGTGCCTGGAGTGTATTCTCTACGGAGACCTACGAGCAGTACTTC. This encodes CAWSVFSTETYEQYF.

This sequence joins TRBV19 and TRBJ2-7; 9 bases agree with TRBD1. The CDR3 has 14 residues. Germline CDR1 LNHDA, CDR2 SQIVND (reference sequence). V shed 1 base and J 5 bases; nucleotides not matched to a gene: 3. CDR3: CASSIGTGVDEQYF. CDR3 DNA: TGTGCCAGTAGTATAGGGACAGGGGTTGACGAGCAGTACTTC.

This chain joins TRBV24-1 and TRBJ2-7; the D gene could be TRBD1 or TRBD2 (5 bases each). In germline, CDR1 is KGHDR, CDR2 SFDVKD. The CDR3 consists of 12 residues. Deletions cut 12 bases from V and 2 bases from J, with 13 bases between. This CDR3 reads CAPRPGPYEQYF. CDR3 DNA sequence: TGTGCCCCACGACCGGGACCCTACGAGCAGTACTTC.

The count of this clonotype is one. This CDR3 reads CASTGTDSTDTQYF. The CDR3 DNA is TGTGCCAGCACCGGGACAGATAGCACAGATACGCAGTATTTT. The V and J genes are TRBV2 and TRBJ2-3, with 7 bases lining up with TRBD1. The germline CDR1 and CDR2 sequences are SNHLY and FYNNEI. This CDR3 has 14 residues. Losses at the gene ends were 7 bases for V and 0 bases for J; bases not matched to a gene: 4.

In its sample, this clonotype was seen many times. The chain joins TRBV27 to TRBJ2-7; D is undetermined. The germline CDR1 and CDR2 sequences are MNHEY and SMNVEV (reference sequence). The CDR3 has 13 residues. V was cut by 6 bases and J by 3 bases, with 12 bases left in between. The CDR3 sequence is CASSSGPSYEQYF. The CDR3 coding sequence is TGTGCCAGCAGCTCCGGACCGAGCTACGAGCAGTACTTC.